This TCR beta chain comes out of a study of blood T cell repertoires in COVID-19. Study background: Sources were T cells, B-cell-depleted T cells, or PBMCs; the material itself was cDNA or gDNA.

Trimming took 7 bases from V and 4 from J; bases not matched to a gene: 2. Germline V gene lookup returns CDR1 SGDLS and CDR2 YYNGEE. The CDR3 extends over 14 amino acids. Seattle researchers signed up patients amid active infection and tracked them longitudinally. In the authors' workflow: Amplification from reference gene primers served as the basis for estimated nucleated cell counts. Profiled with immunoSEQ multiplex PCR; TCRdb holds only in-frame clones, not every one. The D gene and trimming were derived from the DNA, and the V and J assignments and clone size from that table. The repertoire holds 300,000 to 400,000 clones, approximately 86% seen once, with 9.9% in the top ten. This clone was seen just once.

This TCR derives from a man aged 25-45 years with COVID-19, enrolled during active disease. The chain employs TRBV9 and TRBJ1-6, with 10 bases fitting TRBD1. Sequencing was done on a sample of peripheral blood. DNA of the CDR3: TGTGCCAGCGCGGGACAGGGGTATAATTCACCCCTCCACTTT. It is translated as CASAGQGYNSPLHF.